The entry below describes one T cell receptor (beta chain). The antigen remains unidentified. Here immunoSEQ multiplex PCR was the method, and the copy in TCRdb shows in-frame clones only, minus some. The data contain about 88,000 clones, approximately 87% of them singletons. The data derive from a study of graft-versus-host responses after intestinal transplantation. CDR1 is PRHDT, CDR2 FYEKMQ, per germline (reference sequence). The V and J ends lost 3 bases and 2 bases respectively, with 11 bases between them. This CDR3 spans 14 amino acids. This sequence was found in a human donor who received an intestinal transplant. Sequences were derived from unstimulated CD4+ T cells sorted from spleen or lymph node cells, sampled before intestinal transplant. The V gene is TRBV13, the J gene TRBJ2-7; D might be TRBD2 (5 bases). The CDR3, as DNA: TGTGCCAGCAGCTTTCGGGAACTAGCCTACGAGCAGTACTTC. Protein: CASSFRELAYEQYF.